This entry features one T cell receptor (beta chain) sequence. This entry belongs to a study of shared clonotypes between healthy human individuals. Background on the study: For every donor, three CD4 naive, three CD4 memory, two CD8 naive and one CD8 memory plates were used.

Data came from immunoSEQ multiplex PCR; TCRdb stores just in-frame clones and leaves some out. The sample has approximately 2,000,000 clones, around 92% seen once. This TCR was sampled from a man aged 18 to 29 in good health. Some clones in this sample may be carry-over from other donors' samples. Sequencing was carried out using naive CD4+ T cells from PBMCs. Subset defined: CD45RA+ positively selected.

CDR3 amino acids: CASSLVGTGVYEQYF. CDR3 DNA: TGTGCCAGCAGCTTAGTTGGGACAGGGGTCTACGAGCAGTACTTC. The chain couples TRBV7-8 to TRBJ2-7; 10 nucleotides match TRBD1. The germline CDR1 and CDR2 sequences are SGHVS and FQNEAQ. The CDR3 length is 15 residues. The V gene end was trimmed by 1 base and the J gene end by 3 bases; junction bases not matched to a gene: 3.